The 13 T cell receptor beta chains presented below share a single source sample, sequenced in a study of PD-L1 blockade in urothelial cancer. TCRdb keeps only in-frame clones here, not all; method: immunoSEQ multiplex PCR. The data hold approximately 100,000 clones, with approximately 91% observed a single time. Sequenced here: PBMCs, sampled around atezolizumab (anti-PD-L1) treatment. The receptors were sampled from an elderly woman with urothelial cancer.

This chain joins TRBV5-4 and TRBJ2-5; TRBD1 agrees at 7 bases. Germline-derived CDR1 and CDR2 are SGHNT and YYREEE (reference sequence). The length of the CDR3 is 15 residues. V lost 3 bases to trimming and J lost 6 bases; unmatched junction nucleotides: 11. The CDR3 bases are TGTGCCAGCAGCTCAGGAACAGGGGTCGAACAGACCCAGTACTTC. Its translation: CASSSGTGVEQTQYF.

V is TRBV29-1 and J is TRBJ1-2; TRBD1 might be the D (6 bases). This CDR3 contains 15 residues. V lost 4 bases, J lost 8 bases, and 23 bases lay in between. Germline CDR1 SQVTM, CDR2 ANQGSEA. CDR3 residues: CSVGGGHGLAEGYTF. CDR3 nucleotide sequence: TGCAGCGTTGGAGGGGGACATGGACTCGCCGAGGGCTACACCTTC.

This clone was seen once. The J gene is TRBJ1-5, the V gene TRBV6-1; D perhaps matches TRBD1 (6 bases). Per germline, CDR1 MNHNS and CDR2 SASEGT. V was cut by 4 bases and J by 4 bases, with 14 bases left in between. The CDR3 sequence is 15 residues long. CDR3 sequence (DNA): TGTGCCAGCAGTGCTACCTCAGGGGCGAATCAGCCCCAGCATTTT. Residues: CASSATSGANQPQHF.

Worth noting for this clone: This specimen includes other DNA sequences encoding the same CDR3. CDR3 amino acids: CASSLEQTNTEAFF. Written as DNA, the CDR3 is TGCGCCAGCAGCTTGGAACAAACGAACACTGAAGCTTTCTTT. V is TRBV5-1 and J is TRBJ1-1; D is undetermined. Germline V lookup: CDR1 SGHRS, CDR2 YFSETQ. The CDR3 extends over 14 amino acids. Trimming left V 0 bases short and J 1 base short, with 7 bases between.

This sequence joins TRBV6-1 and TRBJ2-3, with a possible D match to TRBD2 (6 bases). Trimming took 4 bases from V and 1 from J, leaving 9 bases between them. This CDR3 region has 14 residues. Germline lookup yields CDR1 MNHNS and CDR2 SASEGT. The CDR3 region is CASSGGDGTDTQYF. The CDR3, as DNA: TGTGCCAGCAGTGGGGGGGATGGCACAGATACGCAGTATTTT.

This chain connects TRBV19 to TRBJ2-5; 10 positions match TRBD2. The CDR3 is 14 amino acids. V gave up 4 bases and J gave up 4 bases; unmatched junction bases: 3. Looked up from germline, CDR1 is LNHDA and CDR2 is SQIVND (reference sequence). The CDR3 here is CASSRSSGRETQYF. CDR3 in DNA: TGTGCCAGTAGTAGGTCTAGCGGGAGAGAGACCCAGTACTTC.

This sequence joins TRBV27 and TRBJ2-7; D uncertain. The CDR3 sequence is 15 residues long. Germline assignment: CDR1 MNHEY and CDR2 SMNVEV (reference sequence). Deletions cut 6 bases from V and 0 bases from J, with 15 bases between. CDR3: CASSLNILSSYEQYF. The DNA for the CDR3 is TGTGCCAGCAGCCTTAATATCCTGAGCTCCTACGAGCAGTACTTC.

The J gene is TRBJ1-5, the V gene TRBV7-2; D might be TRBD1 (5 bases). There are 16 residues in the CDR3. CDR1 and CDR2 from the germline V gene are SGHTA and FQGNSA. Trimming stripped 5 bases from V and 3 bases from J, with 17 bases between. CDR3 nucleotides: TGTGCCAGCAGCCCTAGGGGCAGGGTGGACAATCAGCCCCAGCATTTT. Translation: CASSPRGRVDNQPQHF.

This sequence joins TRBV30 and TRBJ1-1; TRBD1 might be the D (5 bases). The CDR3 is 17 residues long. Trimming took 0 bases from V and 7 from J, leaving 24 bases between them. The V gene's germline CDR1 is GTSNPN and CDR2 SVGIG (reference sequence). The CDR3 loop reads CAWSVRGGWGIYGEAFF. CDR3 DNA: TGTGCCTGGAGTGTACGGGGGGGATGGGGTATCTATGGTGAAGCTTTCTTT. Filled out from reference TRBV30 and TRBJ1-1, the complete variable domain reads SQTIHQWPATLVQPVGSPLSLECTVEGTSNPNLYWYRQAAGRGLQLLFYSVGIGQISSEVPQNLSASRPQDRQFILSSKKLLLSDSGFYLCAWSVRGGWGIYGEAFFGQGTRLTVV.

The chain carries TRBV6-5 and TRBJ1-1; D call uncertain. There are 13 residues in the CDR3. Germline V gene lookup returns CDR1 MNHEY and CDR2 SVGAGI. Trimming removed 0 bases from V and 1 base from J, with 3 bases in between. Here the CDR3 reads CASSYSRNTEAFF. CDR3 nucleotide sequence: TGTGCCAGCAGTTACTCCAGGAACACTGAAGCTTTCTTT.

The chain has TRBV28 and TRBJ2-7, with D possibly being TRBD2 (5 bases). The germline V and J ends were trimmed by 5 bases and 4 bases, with 9 bases remaining between them. Germline V gene sequence: CDR1 MDHEN, CDR2 SYDVKM. CDR3 length equals 12 residues. CDR3 DNA sequence: TGTGCCAGCAGTCCCGGACTGTACGAGCAGTACTTC. It encodes CASSPGLYEQYF.

The genes are TRBV4-1 and TRBJ2-2; D is undetermined. This CDR3 has 16 amino acids. CDR1 and CDR2 from the germline V gene are MGHRA and YSYEKL. V was shortened by 2 bases and J by 1 base, with 11 bases between the two germline ends. CDR3 in DNA: TGCGCCAGCAGCCAAAGTCCTAGTCTGAACACCGGGGAGCTGTTTTTT. Protein: CASSQSPSLNTGELFF.

The V and J genes are TRBV19 and TRBJ2-7; D ambiguous. The V end was cut by 5 bases, the J end by 0 bases, with 11 bases between. The CDR3 consists of 14 residues. CDR1 and CDR2 (germline): LNHDA, SQIVND (reference sequence). CDR3 amino acids: CASSEVSFSYEQYF. CDR3 sequence (DNA): TGTGCCAGTAGTGAGGTCAGCTTCTCCTACGAGCAGTACTTC.